These T cell receptor beta chains were read from a single sample in a study of shared T cell receptors in the human thymus. Here immunoSEQ multiplex PCR was the method, and the copy in TCRdb shows in-frame clones only, minus some. Here the sample spans 540,000 or so clones, 75% to 85% being singletons. This sample was shared with a second study, whose subject was human thymus T cells.

Material for sequencing was thymocytes. Every receptor here comes from a boy younger than two with a congenital heart defect. Each CDR3 is given without its conserved first and last residue. For some rows the clone size is stated as once, few or many, or as a class when expanded; others skip it.

V gene | clone size | CDR3 protein
TRBV5-6 | . | ASSFPTPWKGTGTGELF
TRBV28 | . | ASKMGHPSSSYNEQF
TRBV6-1 | . | ASSNQTGCNEQF
TRBV11-2 | once | ASSPHPGQGPRT
TRBV4-3 | . | ASSLLGQGVTDTQY
TRBV27 | . | ASAVGLAGDEQY
TRBV28 | . | ASRSPRGSGSYNEQF
TRBV20-1 | . | SARDSNEQF
TRBV28 | . | ASSLPGVASYEQY
TRBV6-5 | . | ASSFASSYEQY
TRBV29-1 | . | SVEEASYNEQF
TRBV11-3 | . | ASSRLAALSSGAYEQY
TRBV28 | . | ASREAGSYNEQF
TRBV7-9 | . | ASSFGLAGTDEQY
TRBV29-1 | . | SVVQRTNEQY
TRBV11-2 | . | ASSLEFRGLNTEAF
TRBV27 | . | ASSSFRGEPYEQY
TRBV27 | once | ASSLVTGHTDTQY
TRBV19 | once | ASSILAGAGNEQF
TRBV18 | . | ASSPSAFRGEGEQY
TRBV18 | . | ASSPGGQDGYT
TRBV28 | . | ASSWTGFSKRGQPQH
TRBV5-4 | . | ASSSGPSGRSNEQF
TRBV5-1 | . | ASSGGGTEAF
TRBV28 | . | ASSWPQSLMNTEAF
TRBV4-2 | few | ASSQVVALAGDTDTQY
TRBV7-2 | . | ASSPGAEAF
TRBV25-1 | . | ASSKGAGKNTEAF
TRBV4-3 | . | ASSQDFPGQGPSGYGYT
TRBV10-3 | . | AISAAGTSSQETQY
TRBV19 | few | ASSSGGNGYT
TRBV2 | once | ASRGTSGSRNTQY
TRBV10-1 | . | ASSEREYSSYNEQF
TRBV15 | . | ATSRDRGTEAF
TRBV7-2 | . | ASSGGTSGQETQY
TRBV25-1 | few | ASETSGTYANTGELF
TRBV5-1 | . | ASSFYRTSGRNEQF
TRBV15 | . | ATSREGQGAWTEAF